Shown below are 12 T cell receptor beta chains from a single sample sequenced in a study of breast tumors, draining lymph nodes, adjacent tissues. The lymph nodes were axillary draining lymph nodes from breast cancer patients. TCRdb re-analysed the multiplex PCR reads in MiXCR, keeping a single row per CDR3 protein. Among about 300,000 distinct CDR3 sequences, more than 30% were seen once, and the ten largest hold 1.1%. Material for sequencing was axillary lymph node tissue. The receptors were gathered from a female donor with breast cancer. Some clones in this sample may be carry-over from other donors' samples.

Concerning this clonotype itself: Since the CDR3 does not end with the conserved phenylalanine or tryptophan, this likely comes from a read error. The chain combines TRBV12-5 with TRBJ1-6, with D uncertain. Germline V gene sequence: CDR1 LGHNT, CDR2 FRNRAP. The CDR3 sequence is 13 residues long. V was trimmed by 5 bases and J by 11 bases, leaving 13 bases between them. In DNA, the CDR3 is TGTGCTAGTGGTCGGGAGGACGGTACACCCCTCCACTTA. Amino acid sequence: CASGREDGTPLHL.

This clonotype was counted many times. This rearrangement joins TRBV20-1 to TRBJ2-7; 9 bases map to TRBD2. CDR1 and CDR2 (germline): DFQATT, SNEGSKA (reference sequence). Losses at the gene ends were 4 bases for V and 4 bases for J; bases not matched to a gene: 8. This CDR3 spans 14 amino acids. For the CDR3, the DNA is TGCAGTGCTATCCGTAGCGGGAGTCGGTACGAGCAGTACTTC. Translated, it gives CSAIRSGSRYEQYF.

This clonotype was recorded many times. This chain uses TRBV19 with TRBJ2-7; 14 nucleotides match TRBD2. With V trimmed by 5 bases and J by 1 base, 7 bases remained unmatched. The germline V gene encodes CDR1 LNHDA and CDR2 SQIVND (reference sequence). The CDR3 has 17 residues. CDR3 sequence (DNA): TGTGCCAGTAGTCCCGGGACTAGCGGGAGTTGGTCCTACGAGCAGTACTTC. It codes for CASSPGTSGSWSYEQYF.

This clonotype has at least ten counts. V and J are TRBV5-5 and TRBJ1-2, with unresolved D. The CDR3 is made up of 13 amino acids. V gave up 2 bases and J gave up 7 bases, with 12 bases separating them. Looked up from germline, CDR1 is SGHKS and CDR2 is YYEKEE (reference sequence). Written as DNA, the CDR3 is TGTGCCAGCAGCTTTCTGATGGGCTCTGGCTACACCTTC. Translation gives CASSFLMGSGYTF.

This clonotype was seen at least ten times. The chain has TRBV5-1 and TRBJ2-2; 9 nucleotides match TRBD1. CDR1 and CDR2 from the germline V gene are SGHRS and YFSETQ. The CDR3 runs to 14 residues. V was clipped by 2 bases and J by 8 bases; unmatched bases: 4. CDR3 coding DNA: TGCGCCAGCAGCTTCTACAGGGGGCAGGGGGAGCTGTTTTTT. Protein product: CASSFYRGQGELFF.

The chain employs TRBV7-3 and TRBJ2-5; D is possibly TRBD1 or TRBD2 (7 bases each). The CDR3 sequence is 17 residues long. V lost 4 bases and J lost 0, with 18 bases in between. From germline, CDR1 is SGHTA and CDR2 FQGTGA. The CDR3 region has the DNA TGTGCCAGCAGCTGGGGGGGAGGGGGCCGTGACCAAGAGACCCAGTACTTC. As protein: CASSWGGGGRDQETQYF.

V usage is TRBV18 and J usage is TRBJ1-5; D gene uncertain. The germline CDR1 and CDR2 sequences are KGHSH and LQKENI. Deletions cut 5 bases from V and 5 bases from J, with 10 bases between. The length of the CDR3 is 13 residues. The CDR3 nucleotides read TGTGCCAGCTCATGGGAAGCCGATCAGCCCCAGCATTTT. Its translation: CASSWEADQPQHF.

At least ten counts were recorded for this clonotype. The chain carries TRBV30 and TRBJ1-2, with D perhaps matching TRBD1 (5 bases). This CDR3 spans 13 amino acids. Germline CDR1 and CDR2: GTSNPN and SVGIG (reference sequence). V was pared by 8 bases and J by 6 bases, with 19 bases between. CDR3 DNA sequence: TGTGCCCGGAATGGGGCAGCCTCACATGGCTACACCTTC. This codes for CARNGAASHGYTF.

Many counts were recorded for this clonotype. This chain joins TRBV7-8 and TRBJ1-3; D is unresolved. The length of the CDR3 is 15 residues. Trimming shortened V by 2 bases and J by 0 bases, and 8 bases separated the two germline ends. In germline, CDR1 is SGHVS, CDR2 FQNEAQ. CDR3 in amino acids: CASSLLSSSGNTIYF. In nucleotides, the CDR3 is TGTGCCAGCAGCTTACTTTCGAGCTCTGGAAACACCATATATTTT.

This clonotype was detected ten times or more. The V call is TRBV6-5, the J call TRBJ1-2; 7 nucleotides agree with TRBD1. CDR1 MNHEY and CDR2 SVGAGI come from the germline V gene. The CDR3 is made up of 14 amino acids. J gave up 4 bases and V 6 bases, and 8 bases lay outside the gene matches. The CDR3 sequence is CASSQQGFGYGYTF. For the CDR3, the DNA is TGTGCCAGCAGCCAACAGGGGTTTGGCTATGGCTACACCTTC.

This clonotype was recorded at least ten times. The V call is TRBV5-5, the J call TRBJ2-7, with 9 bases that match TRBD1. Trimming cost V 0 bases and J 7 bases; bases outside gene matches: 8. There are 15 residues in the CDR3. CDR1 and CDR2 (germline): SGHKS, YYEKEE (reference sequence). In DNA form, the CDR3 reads TGTGCCAGCAGCTTGGCGGCGGGACAGGGTCGAGAGCAGTACTTC. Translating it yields CASSLAAGQGREQYF.

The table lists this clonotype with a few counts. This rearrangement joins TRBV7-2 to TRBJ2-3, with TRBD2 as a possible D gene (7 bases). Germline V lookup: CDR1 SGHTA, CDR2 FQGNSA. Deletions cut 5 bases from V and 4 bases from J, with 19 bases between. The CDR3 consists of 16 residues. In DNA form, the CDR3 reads TGTGCCAGCAGCATCGGAGGGGGGGGGGGATCAGATACGCAGTATTTT. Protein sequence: CASSIGGGGGSDTQYF. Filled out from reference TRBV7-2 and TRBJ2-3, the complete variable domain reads GAGVSQSPSNKVTEKGKDVELRCDPISGHTALYWYRQSLGQGLEFLIYFQGNSAPDKSGLPSDRFSAERTGGSVSTLTIQRTQQEDSAVYLCASSIGGGGGSDTQYFGPGTRLTVL.